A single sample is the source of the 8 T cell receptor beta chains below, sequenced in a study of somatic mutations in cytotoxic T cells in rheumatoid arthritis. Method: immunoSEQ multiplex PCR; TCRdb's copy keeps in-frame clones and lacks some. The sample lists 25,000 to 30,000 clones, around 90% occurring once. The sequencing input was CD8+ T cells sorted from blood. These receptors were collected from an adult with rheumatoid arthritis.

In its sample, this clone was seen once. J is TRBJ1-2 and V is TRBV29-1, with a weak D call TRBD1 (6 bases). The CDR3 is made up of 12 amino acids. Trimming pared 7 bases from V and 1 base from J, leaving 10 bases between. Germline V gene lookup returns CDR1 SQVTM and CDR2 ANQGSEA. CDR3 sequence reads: CSALDSNYGYTF. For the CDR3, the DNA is TGCAGCGCCTTGGACAGTAACTATGGCTACACCTTC.

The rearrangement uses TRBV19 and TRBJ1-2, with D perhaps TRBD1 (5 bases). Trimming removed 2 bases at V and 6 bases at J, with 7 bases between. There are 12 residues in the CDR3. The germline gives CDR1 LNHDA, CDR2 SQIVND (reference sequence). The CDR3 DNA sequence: TGTGCCAGTAGTATACAGGGTCATGGCTACACCTTC. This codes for CASSIQGHGYTF.

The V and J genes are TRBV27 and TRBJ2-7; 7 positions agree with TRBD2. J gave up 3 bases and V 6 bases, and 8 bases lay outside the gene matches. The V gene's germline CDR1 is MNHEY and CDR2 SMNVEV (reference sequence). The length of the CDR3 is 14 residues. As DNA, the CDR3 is TGTGCCAGCAGCCGACTAGCTTCAAACTACGAGCAGTACTTC. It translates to CASSRLASNYEQYF.

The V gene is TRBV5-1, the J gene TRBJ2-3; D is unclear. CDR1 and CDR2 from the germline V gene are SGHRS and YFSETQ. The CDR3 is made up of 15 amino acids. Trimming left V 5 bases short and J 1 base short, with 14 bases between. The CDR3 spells CASRGSSVGTDTQYF. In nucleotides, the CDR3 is TGCGCCAGCAGGGGGTCCTCCGTCGGCACAGATACGCAGTATTTT.

As DNA, the CDR3 is TGTGCCAGCAGCAACAGGGTTGCATCCTACAATGAGCAGTTCTTC. Translating it yields CASSNRVASYNEQFF. This chain joins TRBV11-2 and TRBJ2-1, with D possibly matching TRBD1 (6 bases). The CDR3 has 15 amino acids. Germline V lookup: CDR1 SGHAT, CDR2 FQNNGV. Trimming pared 5 bases from V and 1 base from J, leaving 12 bases between. Combining the CDR3 with reference TRBV11-2 and TRBJ2-1 gives the whole variable domain EAGVAQSPRYKIIEKRQSVAFWCNPISGHATLYWYQQILGQGPKLLIQFQNNGVVDDSQLPKDRFSAERLKGVDSTLKIQPAKLEDSAVYLCASSNRVASYNEQFFGPGTRLTVL.

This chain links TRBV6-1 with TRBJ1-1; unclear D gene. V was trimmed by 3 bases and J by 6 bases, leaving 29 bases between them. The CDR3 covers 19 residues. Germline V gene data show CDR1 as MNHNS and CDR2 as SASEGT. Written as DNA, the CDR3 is TGTGCCAGCAGTGACCTCTCCCCACACAGCTTGTGGGCCATCCCTGAAGCTTTCTTT. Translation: CASSDLSPHSLWAIPEAFF.

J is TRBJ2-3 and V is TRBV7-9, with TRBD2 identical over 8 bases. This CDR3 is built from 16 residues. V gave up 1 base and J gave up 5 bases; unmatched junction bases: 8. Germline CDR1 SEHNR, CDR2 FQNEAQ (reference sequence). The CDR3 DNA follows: TGTGCCAGCAGCTTAGTATTGAGGGCGGGGGGAGATACGCAGTATTTT. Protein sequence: CASSLVLRAGGDTQYF.

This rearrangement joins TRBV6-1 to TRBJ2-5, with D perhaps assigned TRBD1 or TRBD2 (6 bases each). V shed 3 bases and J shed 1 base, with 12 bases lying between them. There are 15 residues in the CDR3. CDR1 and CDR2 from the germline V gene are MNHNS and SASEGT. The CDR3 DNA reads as TGTGCCAGCAGTGATCGAGGGGGACTCCAAGAGACCCAGTACTTC. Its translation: CASSDRGGLQETQYF.